This T cell receptor (beta chain) comes out of a study of T and B cells in COVID-19 patients (dated by TCRdb to 2019 to 2021). The study in broad terms: Using TRB and IGH repertoire sequencing of peripheral blood, the study characterized adaptive immunity in COVID-19 patients who had active infection or had recovered. In the active-infection cohort, about 90% of the roughly 20 patients had comorbidities linked to unfavorable COVID-19 outcome. For the repertoire analyses, the comparison was an age-matched reference group of about 36 healthy donors who were negative for COVID-19 antibodies. As many as 9 follow-up blood samples were taken per patient, and some of the samples covered different disease stages within the same individual. Over 8 million TCR sequences were analysed from a TCR and BCR sequence repository that comprised a few dozen patients and 55 to 75 time points. In the active-infection cohort, most of the roughly 20 patients were critically ill and required mechanical ventilation or ECMO. Two patients were included in both the recovered and active cohorts because samples were available from active disease and after recovery. A recovered cohort was made up of 15 to 19 patients contributing 20 to 25 samples, mostly after mild to moderate COVID-19 managed as outpatients. Median age was roughly 32 years in the recovered cohort versus around 62 years in the active-infection cohort. What the study reported, not specific to this receptor: In active COVID-19, TRB repertoires were highly clonal, while at recovery, diversity and richness increased above the levels seen in healthy donors. Few blood samples were available from mildly ill patients while symptoms were present or from severe cases at early time points. Patients with COVID-19 were reported to show strongly skewed TRBV/TRBJ gene usage. The recovered cohort had 2,400 or so exclusive TCR clusters, including about 34 low-pGen clusters. Prospective validation of the reported TCR clusters was stated to be required before clinical use. The size of the cohort was considered insufficient for assessing HLA contributions to COVID-19 susceptibility or severity. Specific T cell subsets (CD4+/Treg/CD8+) and sorted SARS-CoV-2-responsive or tetramer+ T cells had not yet been sequenced, with those experiments still ongoing.

The CDR3 sequence holds 15 residues, the cysteine and phenylalanine included. Only the CDR3 part of the read is kept: 45 bases, read in frame from the first base. Trimming takes 9 bases off V and 2 bases off J; junction bases not matched to a gene: 10. Looking up the germline V gene yields CDR1 MDHEN and CDR2 SYDVKM. To note about this clonotype: The target of this receptor is not known. Base qualities are not provided; no much larger clone lies one nucleotide away.

This sample was sequenced with an Illumina MiSeq. TRB rearrangements were amplified by multiplex PCR with BIOMED2 TRB-A/B primer pools. Illumina-compatible adapters and 7-nucleotide sample barcodes were attached to the amplicons through two consecutive PCRs. Phusion HS II polymerase was used for all library PCRs. The amplicons were purified from gel with the NucleoSpin Gel and PCR Clean-up kit, measured on Qubit, and then pooled at about 4 nM. Before Illumina next-generation sequencing, the quality of the amplicon pool was assessed on an Agilent 2100 Bioanalyzer. As for the authors' bioinformatics: Annotation of TRB rearrangements was performed with MiXCR 3.0.8 using the default MiXCR reference library. Sequences with fewer than 2 reads and non-productive reads were filtered out, and every unique CDR3 nucleotide sequence was treated as a single clone. Clonality, diversity, richness and V-J gene usage were calculated in R 3.5.1. GLIPH2 was used to cluster TCRs by CDR3 similarity, and OLGA was used to calculate generation probabilities. GLIPH2 clusters were kept only when the clusters contained at least four unique TCR clonotypes present in at least three individuals. TCRdb took the public reads, trimmed them with fastp at Q25, ran MiXCR for clone calling and kept in-frame beta chains. Rows matching on CDR3 protein sequence are summarized as one entry with the most common DNA and genes. TCRdb assigned the V and J calls; the authors' analysis was not used. This sample has 20,000 to 25,000 distinct CDR3 sequences in its table, and 30% of those were observed once. The biggest ten clones account for approximately 2% of the sample.

TRB repertoires were amplified from approximately 250-500 ng of genomic DNA extracted from blood. Sequencing was carried out using blood. The receptor was isolated from a human donor who had recovered from COVID-19. The chain couples TRBV28 to TRBJ2-3, and TRBD2 matches 8 of the central bases. CDR3 region: CARCPAGGNTDTQYF. The DNA sequence follows: TGTGCCAGGTGTCCGGCGGGGGGTAACACAGATACGCAGTATTTT.